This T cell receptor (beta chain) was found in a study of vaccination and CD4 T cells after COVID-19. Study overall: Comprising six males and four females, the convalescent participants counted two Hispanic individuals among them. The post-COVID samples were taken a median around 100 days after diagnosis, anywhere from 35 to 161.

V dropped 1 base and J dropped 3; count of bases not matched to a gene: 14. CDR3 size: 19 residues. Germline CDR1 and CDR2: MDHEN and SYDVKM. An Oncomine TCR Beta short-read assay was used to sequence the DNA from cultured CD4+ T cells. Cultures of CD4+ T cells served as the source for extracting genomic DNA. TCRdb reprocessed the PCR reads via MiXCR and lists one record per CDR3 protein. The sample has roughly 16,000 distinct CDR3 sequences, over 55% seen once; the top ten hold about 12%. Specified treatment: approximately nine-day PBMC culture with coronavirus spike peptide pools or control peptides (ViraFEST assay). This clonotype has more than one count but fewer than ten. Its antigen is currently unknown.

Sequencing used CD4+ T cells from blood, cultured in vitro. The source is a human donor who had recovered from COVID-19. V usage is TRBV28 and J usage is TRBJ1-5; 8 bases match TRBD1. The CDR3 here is CASSLLLGRGLRDNQPQHF. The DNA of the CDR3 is TGTGCCAGCAGTTTATTACTCGGCAGGGGGCTTAGGGACAATCAGCCCCAGCATTTT.